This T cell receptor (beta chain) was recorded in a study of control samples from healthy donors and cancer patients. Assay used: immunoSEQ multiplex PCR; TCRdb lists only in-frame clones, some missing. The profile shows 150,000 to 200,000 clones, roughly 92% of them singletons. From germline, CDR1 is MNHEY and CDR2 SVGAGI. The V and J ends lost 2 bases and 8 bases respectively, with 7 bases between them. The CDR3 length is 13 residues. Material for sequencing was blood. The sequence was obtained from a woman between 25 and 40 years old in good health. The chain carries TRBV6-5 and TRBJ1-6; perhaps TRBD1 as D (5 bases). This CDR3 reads CASSYTGDSPLHF. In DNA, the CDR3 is TGTGCCAGCAGTTACACGGGGGATTCACCCCTCCACTTT.